This T cell receptor beta chain was observed in a study of shared clonotypes between healthy human individuals. Findings of the study overall: Represented genetic and exposure-history diversity was restricted by having few donors.

About this clone itself: As yet, its antigen is unknown.

The germline CDR1 and CDR2 sequences are SGHNT and YYREEE (reference sequence). The CDR3 has 16 residues. The V segment lost 1 base and the J segment 1 base; nucleotides outside the gene matches: 5. Execution of the assay was at deep level. As originally analysed: Filtering differed since immunoSEQ provided only junctions, with no quality scores. This table comes from immunoSEQ multiplex PCR, and its TCRdb copy is limited to in-frame clones, with some not included. V and J calls and clone size are as listed in that table; D and trimming were resolved from the DNA. The sample gives about 1,500,000 clones, 95% to 97% of which show up once; over 1% is in the top ten.

The source material was naive CD4+ T cells sorted from blood. Stated subset: CD45RA+ positively selected. The J gene is TRBJ2-7, the V gene TRBV5-4; 10 nucleotides line up with TRBD1. The receptor's source is a man aged 30 to 45 in good health. The CDR3 loop is CASSLLGQGPSYEQYF. The CDR3, as DNA: TGTGCCAGCAGCTTGCTGGGACAGGGGCCTTCCTACGAGCAGTACTTC.